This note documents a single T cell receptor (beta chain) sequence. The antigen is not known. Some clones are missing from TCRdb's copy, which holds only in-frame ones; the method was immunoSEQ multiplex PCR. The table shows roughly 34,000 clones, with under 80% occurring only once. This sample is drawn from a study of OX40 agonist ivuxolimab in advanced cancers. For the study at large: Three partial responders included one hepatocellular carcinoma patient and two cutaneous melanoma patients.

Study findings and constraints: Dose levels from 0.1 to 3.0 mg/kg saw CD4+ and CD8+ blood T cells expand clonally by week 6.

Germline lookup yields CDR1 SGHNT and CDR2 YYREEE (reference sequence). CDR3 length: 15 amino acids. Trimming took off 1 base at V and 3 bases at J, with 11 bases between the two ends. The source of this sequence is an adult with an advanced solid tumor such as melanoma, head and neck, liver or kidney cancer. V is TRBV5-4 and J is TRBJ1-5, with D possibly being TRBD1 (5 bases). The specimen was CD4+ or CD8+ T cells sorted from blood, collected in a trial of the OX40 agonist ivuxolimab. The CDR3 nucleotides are TGTGCCAGCAGCTTGCGGGGACGGAACAATCAGCCCCAGCATTTT. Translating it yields CASSLRGRNNQPQHF.